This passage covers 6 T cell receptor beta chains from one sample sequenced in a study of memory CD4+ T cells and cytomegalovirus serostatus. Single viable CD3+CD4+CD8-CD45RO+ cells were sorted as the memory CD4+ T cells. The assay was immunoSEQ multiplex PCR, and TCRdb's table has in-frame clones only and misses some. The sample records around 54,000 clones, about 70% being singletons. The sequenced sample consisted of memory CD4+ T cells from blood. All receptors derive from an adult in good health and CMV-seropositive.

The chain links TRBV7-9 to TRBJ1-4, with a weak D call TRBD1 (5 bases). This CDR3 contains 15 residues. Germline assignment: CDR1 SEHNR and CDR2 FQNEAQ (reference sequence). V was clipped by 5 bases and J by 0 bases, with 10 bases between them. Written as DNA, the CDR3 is TGTGCCAGCAGCGGGACGGGGGCAACTAATGAAAAACTGTTTTTT. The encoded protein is CASSGTGATNEKLFF.

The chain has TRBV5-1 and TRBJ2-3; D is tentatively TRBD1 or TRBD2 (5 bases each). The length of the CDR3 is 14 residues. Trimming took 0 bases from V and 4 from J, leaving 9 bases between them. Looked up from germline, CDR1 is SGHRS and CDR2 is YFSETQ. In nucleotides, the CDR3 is TGCGCCAGCAGCTTGGGAGGGGCCCCAGATACGCAGTATTTT. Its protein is CASSLGGAPDTQYF.

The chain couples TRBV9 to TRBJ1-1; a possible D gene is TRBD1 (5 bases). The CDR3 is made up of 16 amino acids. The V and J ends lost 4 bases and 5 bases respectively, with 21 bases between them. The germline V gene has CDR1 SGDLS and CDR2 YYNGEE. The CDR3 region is CASSRTPLGDGTEAFF. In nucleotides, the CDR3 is TGTGCCAGCAGCAGAACCCCACTCGGGGACGGGACTGAAGCTTTCTTT.

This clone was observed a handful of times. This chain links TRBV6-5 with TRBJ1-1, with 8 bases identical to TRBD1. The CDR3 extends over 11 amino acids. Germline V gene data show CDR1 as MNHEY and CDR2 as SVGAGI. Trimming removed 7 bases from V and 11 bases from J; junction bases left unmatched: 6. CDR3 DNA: TGTGCCAGCACAGGACAGGGAGCGGCTTTCTTT. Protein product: CASTGQGAAFF.

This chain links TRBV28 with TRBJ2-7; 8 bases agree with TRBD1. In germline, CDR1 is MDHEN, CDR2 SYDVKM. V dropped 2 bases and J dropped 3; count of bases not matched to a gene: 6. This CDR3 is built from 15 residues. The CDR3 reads CASSLIRDRNYEQYF. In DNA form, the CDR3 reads TGTGCCAGCAGTTTAATCCGGGACAGGAACTACGAGCAGTACTTC. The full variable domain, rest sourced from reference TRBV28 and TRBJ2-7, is DVKVTQSSRYLVKRTGEKVFLECVQDMDHENMFWYRQDPGLGLRLIYFSYDVKMKEKGDIPEGYSVSREKKERFSLILESASTNQTSMYLCASSLIRDRNYEQYFGPGTRLTVT.

CDR3 amino acids: CASTKGFGSDTEAFF. The CDR3 bases are TGTGCCAGCACCAAAGGTTTCGGATCGGACACTGAAGCTTTCTTT. The rearrangement links TRBV6-6 to TRBJ1-1; D is uncertain. CDR1 and CDR2 (germline): MNHNY, SVGAGI (reference sequence). This CDR3 is built from 15 residues. Deletions cut 7 bases from V and 3 bases from J, with 18 bases between.